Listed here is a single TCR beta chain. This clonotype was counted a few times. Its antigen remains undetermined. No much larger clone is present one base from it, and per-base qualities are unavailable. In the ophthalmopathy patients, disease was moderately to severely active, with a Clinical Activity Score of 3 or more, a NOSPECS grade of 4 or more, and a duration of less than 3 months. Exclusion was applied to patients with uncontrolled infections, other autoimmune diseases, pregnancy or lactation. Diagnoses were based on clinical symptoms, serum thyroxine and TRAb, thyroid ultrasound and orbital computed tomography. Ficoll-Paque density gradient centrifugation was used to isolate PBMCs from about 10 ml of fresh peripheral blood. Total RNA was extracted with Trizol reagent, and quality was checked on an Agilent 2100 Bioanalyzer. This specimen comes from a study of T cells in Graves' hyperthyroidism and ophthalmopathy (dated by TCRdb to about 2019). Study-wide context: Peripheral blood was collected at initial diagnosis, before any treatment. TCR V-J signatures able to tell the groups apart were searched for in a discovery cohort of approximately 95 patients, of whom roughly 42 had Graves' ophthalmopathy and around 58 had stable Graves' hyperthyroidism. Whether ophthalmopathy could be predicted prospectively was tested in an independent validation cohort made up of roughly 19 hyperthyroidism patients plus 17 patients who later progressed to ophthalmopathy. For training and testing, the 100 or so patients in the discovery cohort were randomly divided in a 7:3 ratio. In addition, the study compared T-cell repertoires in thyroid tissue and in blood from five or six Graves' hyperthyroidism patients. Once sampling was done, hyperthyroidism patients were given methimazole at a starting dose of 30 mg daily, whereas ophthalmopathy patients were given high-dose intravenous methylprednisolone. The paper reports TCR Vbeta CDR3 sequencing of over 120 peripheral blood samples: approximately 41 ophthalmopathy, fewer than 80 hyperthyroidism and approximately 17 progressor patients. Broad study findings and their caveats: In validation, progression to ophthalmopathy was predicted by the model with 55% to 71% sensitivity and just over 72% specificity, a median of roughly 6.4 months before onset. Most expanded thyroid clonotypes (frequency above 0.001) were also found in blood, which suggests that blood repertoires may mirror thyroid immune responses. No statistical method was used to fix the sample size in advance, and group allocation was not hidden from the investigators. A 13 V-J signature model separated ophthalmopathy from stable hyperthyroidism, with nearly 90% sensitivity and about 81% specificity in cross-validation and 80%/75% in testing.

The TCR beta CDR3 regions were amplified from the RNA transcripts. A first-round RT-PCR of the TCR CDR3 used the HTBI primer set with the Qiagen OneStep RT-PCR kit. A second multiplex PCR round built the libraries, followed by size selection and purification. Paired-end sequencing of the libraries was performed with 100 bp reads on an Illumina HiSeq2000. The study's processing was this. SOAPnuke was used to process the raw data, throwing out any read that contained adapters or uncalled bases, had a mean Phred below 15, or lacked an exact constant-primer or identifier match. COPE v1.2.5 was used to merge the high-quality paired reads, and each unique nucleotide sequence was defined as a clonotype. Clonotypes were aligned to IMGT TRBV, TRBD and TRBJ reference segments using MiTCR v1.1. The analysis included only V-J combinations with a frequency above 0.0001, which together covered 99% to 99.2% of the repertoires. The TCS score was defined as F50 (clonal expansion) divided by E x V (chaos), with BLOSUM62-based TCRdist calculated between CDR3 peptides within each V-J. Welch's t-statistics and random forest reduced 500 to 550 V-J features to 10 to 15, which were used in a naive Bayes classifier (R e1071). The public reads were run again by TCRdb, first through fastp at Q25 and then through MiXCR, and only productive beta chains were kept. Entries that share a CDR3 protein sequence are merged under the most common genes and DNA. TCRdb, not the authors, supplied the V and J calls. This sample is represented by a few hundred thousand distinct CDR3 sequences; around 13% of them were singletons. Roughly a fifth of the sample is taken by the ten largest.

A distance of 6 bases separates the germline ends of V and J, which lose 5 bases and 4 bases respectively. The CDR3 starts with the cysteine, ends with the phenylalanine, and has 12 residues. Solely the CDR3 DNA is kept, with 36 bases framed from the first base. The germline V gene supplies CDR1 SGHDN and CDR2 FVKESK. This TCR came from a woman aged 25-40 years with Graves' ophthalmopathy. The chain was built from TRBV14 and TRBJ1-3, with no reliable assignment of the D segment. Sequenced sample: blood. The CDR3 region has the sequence CASSTSGNTIYF. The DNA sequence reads TGTGCCAGCAGCACCAGCGGAAACACCATATATTTT.